Shown below are 22 T cell receptor beta chains from a single sample sequenced in a study of T-cell memory formation after mild COVID-19. TCRdb re-derived calls from the 5' RACE reads in MiXCR, one entry per CDR3 protein. The sample includes around 500,000 distinct CDR3 sequences, about 20% of them seen just once. What was sequenced was PBMCs or a T cell subset sorted from them (not recorded which). Receptor source: an adult woman who had mild COVID-19 (a few samples of this study predate the infection). Cell type and time point are not known.

This clonotype came up a few times. V usage is TRBV18 and J usage is TRBJ1-1; no reliable D call. CDR3 length: 16 residues. Germline V gives CDR1 KGHSH, CDR2 LQKENI. Trimming removed 3 bases from V and 1 base from J, with 15 bases in between. CDR3 residues: CASSPGIPQENTEAFF. In nucleotides, the CDR3 is TGTGCCAGCTCACCCGGGATCCCCCAGGAGAACACTGAAGCTTTCTTT.

V gene TRBV25-1 combines with J gene TRBJ1-1; no clear D gene. The CDR3 is 14 residues long. The germline gives CDR1 MGHDK, CDR2 SYGVNS. V was clipped by 1 base and J by 2 bases, with 8 bases between them. The CDR3 protein is CASSEFGTNTEAFF. The CDR3 DNA is TGTGCCAGCAGTGAATTTGGCACAAACACTGAAGCTTTCTTT.

This clonotype occurred many times. The V and J genes are TRBV7-9 and TRBJ2-7, with D maybe TRBD1 (5 bases). The germline CDR1 and CDR2 sequences are SEHNR and FQNEAQ (reference sequence). Between the trimmed V and J ends, which lost 3 bases and 0 bases, there was a span of 9 bases. This CDR3 spans 14 amino acids. The CDR3 region is CASSFREFSYEQYF. The CDR3 nucleotides are TGTGCCAGCAGCTTCAGGGAATTCTCCTACGAGCAGTACTTC.

In its sample, this clonotype was seen a few times. The V gene is TRBV2, the J gene TRBJ1-5, with 7 bases identical to TRBD1. V lost 9 bases to trimming and J lost 7 bases; unmatched junction nucleotides: 6. This CDR3 contains 12 residues. Looked up from germline, CDR1 is SNHLY and CDR2 is FYNNEI. The CDR3 nucleotides are TGTGCCAGTGACAGGGCTGGCCAGCCCCAGCATTTT. It translates to CASDRAGQPQHF.

Only a few counts were recorded for this clonotype. The chain employs TRBV6-6 and TRBJ2-3, with TRBD1 as a possible D gene (6 bases). The CDR3 covers 15 residues. Germline V gives CDR1 MNHNY, CDR2 SVGAGI (reference sequence). Between the trimmed V and J ends, which lost 8 bases and 2 bases, there was a span of 17 bases. CDR3 DNA sequence: TGTGCCAGCTCTTTGGCAGGGGCGCACACAGATACGCAGTATTTT. Translated: CASSLAGAHTDTQYF.

This clonotype came up a few times. V and J are TRBV6-5 and TRBJ2-2; maybe TRBD1 (6 bases). The CDR3 is made up of 13 amino acids. Deletions cut 3 bases from V and 8 bases from J, with 10 bases between. The germline gives CDR1 MNHEY, CDR2 SVGAGI. The CDR3 protein is CASSYRQAGELFF. In nucleotides, the CDR3 is TGTGCCAGCAGTTATCGACAGGCTGGGGAGCTGTTTTTT.

In its sample, this clonotype was seen a few times. This chain connects TRBV9 to TRBJ2-1; D may be TRBD2 (5 bases). Germline loops: CDR1 SGDLS, CDR2 YYNGEE. The CDR3 extends over 17 amino acids. The V gene lost 3 bases and the J gene lost 0 bases, with 16 bases spanning the gap. CDR3 residues: CASSATEGASSYNEQFF. The CDR3 DNA follows: TGTGCCAGCAGCGCTACAGAGGGCGCTAGCTCCTACAATGAGCAGTTCTTC.

This rearrangement joins TRBV6-4 to TRBJ2-1, with a tentative D call TRBD1 (5 bases). The V gene lost 1 base and the J gene lost 9 bases, with 10 bases spanning the gap. CDR1 is MRHNA, CDR2 SNTAGT, per germline. The CDR3 is made up of 13 amino acids. CDR3 region: CASSDWQGSEQFF. CDR3 sequence (DNA): TGTGCCAGCAGTGACTGGCAGGGCAGTGAGCAGTTCTTC.

The table lists this clonotype with many counts. CDR3 region: CASSSTPSRTNTEAFF. DNA of the CDR3: TGTGCCAGCAGCTCCACTCCTTCCCGGACCAACACTGAAGCTTTCTTT. The genes are TRBV5-4 and TRBJ1-1; D is unresolved. The CDR3 is made up of 16 amino acids. Germline CDR1 reads SGHNT; CDR2 reads YYREEE (reference sequence). V lost 3 bases, J lost 2 bases, and 17 bases lay in between.

This clonotype was observed a few times. The chain carries TRBV5-1 and TRBJ2-2; D possibly uses TRBD1 or TRBD2 (6 bases each). Germline CDR1 and CDR2: SGHRS and YFSETQ. Trimming left V 4 bases short and J 4 bases short, with 20 bases between. The CDR3 loop spans 17 amino acids. This CDR3 reads CASSGWGASWFTGELFF. CDR3 DNA: TGCGCCAGCAGCGGATGGGGGGCAAGTTGGTTCACCGGGGAGCTGTTTTTT. Using reference TRBV5-1 and TRBJ2-2 for the parts outside the CDR3, the full variable domain is KAGVTQTPRYLIKTRGQQVTLSCSPISGHRSVSWYQQTPGQGLQFLFEYFSETQRNKGNFPGRFSGRQFSNSRSEMNVSTLELGDSALYLCASSGWGASWFTGELFFGEGSRLTVL.

The chain links TRBV6-1 to TRBJ2-1; D may match TRBD1 or TRBD2 (6 bases each). The V end was cut by 6 bases, the J end by 6 bases, with 18 bases between. The CDR3 length is 15 residues. Germline V gene sequence: CDR1 MNHNS, CDR2 SASEGT. The DNA of the CDR3 is TGTGCCAGCAGGAGGGACTTGGGGGCGGGCAATGAGCAGTTCTTC. Protein sequence: CASRRDLGAGNEQFF.

Many counts were recorded for this clonotype. The junction differs from germline at one of its ends, possibly a read error. This rearrangement joins TRBV7-9 to TRBJ2-7; D perhaps matches TRBD1 (6 bases). CDR1 and CDR2 (germline): SEHNR, FQNEAQ (reference sequence). The CDR3 totals 14 residues. The CDR3 region is CASRPDGTSFEQYF. DNA for the CDR3: TGTGCCAGCAGGCCCGACGGGACATCCTTCGAGCAGTACTTC.

V and J are TRBV12-3 or TRBV12-4 and TRBJ2-1; 7 bases match TRBD1. CDR3 length: 14 amino acids. Trimming removed 6 bases from V and 2 bases from J; junction bases left unmatched: 4. As DNA, the CDR3 is TGTGCCAGCAGGCGACAGGGTACCTACAATGAGCAGTTCTTC. Protein: CASRRQGTYNEQFF.

In its sample, this clonotype was seen a few times. The chain links TRBV30 to TRBJ1-4; the D is unclear. This CDR3 comprises 15 residues. Germline V gene sequence: CDR1 GTSNPN, CDR2 SVGIG (reference sequence). The V end lost 1 base, the J end lost 8 bases, and 17 bases lay between the germline ends. The CDR3 DNA sequence: TGTGCCTGGAGTGGTGGCCGCGGGCGCGGAGAAAAACTGTTTTTT. It translates to CAWSGGRGRGEKLFF.

The table lists this clonotype with a few counts. The J gene is TRBJ1-6, the V gene TRBV7-2; possible D gene TRBD1, 6 bases. Trimming removed 5 bases at V and 4 bases at J, with 9 bases between. The germline V gene encodes CDR1 SGHTA and CDR2 FQGNSA. This CDR3 spans 14 amino acids. CDR3 amino acids: CASSQTGYNSPLHF. In DNA, the CDR3 is TGTGCCAGCAGCCAGACAGGATATAATTCACCCCTCCACTTT.

This chain connects TRBV11-2 to TRBJ1-1; weak D call: TRBD1 (5 bases). The CDR3 contains 12 residues. The V gene's germline CDR1 is SGHAT and CDR2 FQNNGV. Trimming removed 6 bases from V and 8 bases from J, with 13 bases in between. The CDR3, as DNA: TGTGCCAGCAGGCCCGAGGGGCTAGAAGCTTTCTTT. This sequence encodes CASRPEGLEAFF.

This clonotype was seen only a few times. The genes are TRBV7-8 and TRBJ2-1; 15 positions match TRBD2. Germline V gives CDR1 SGHVS, CDR2 FQNEAQ. The J segment lost 7 bases and the V segment lost 4 bases, leaving 5 bases of the junction unmatched. This CDR3 has 16 residues. CDR3 residues: CASSSPGLAGGNEQFF. CDR3 coding DNA: TGTGCCAGCAGCTCGCCGGGACTAGCGGGGGGAAATGAGCAGTTCTTC.

The J gene is TRBJ1-3, the V gene TRBV4-1; a possible D gene is TRBD1 (6 bases). The CDR3 is 16 amino acids. Germline V gene data show CDR1 as MGHRA and CDR2 as YSYEKL. The V end was cut by 1 base, the J end by 4 bases, with 14 bases between. The CDR3 nucleotides read TGCGCCAGCAGCCAAGCCAGGGGCATAGGCGGAAACACCATATATTTT. Amino acids: CASSQARGIGGNTIYF.

The chain has TRBV29-1 and TRBJ2-2; D might be TRBD2 (5 bases). The germline V gene encodes CDR1 SQVTM and CDR2 ANQGSEA. CDR3 length equals 12 residues. Trimming took off 2 bases at V and 6 bases at J, with 7 bases between the two ends. As DNA, the CDR3 is TGCAGCGTTGAAACGGGGTCCGGGGAGCTGTTTTTT. Amino acid sequence: CSVETGSGELFF.

The chain combines TRBV7-3 with TRBJ2-1, with 7 bases that match TRBD2. V dropped 5 bases and J dropped 8; count of bases not matched to a gene: 15. The CDR3 is 16 amino acids. The germline CDR1 and CDR2 sequences are SGHTA and FQGTGA. In DNA, the CDR3 is TGTGCCAGCAGCCGATGGACTAGGAAAGACGCTGATGAGCAGTTCTTC. It encodes CASSRWTRKDADEQFF.

This clonotype was observed many times. CDR3 sequence (DNA): TGTGCCAGCAGGGACAGGCAGAATGAGCAGTTCTTC. Residues: CASRDRQNEQFF. The chain couples TRBV6-5 to TRBJ2-1; TRBD1 matches at 7 bases. This CDR3 is built from 12 residues. Germline assignment: CDR1 MNHEY and CDR2 SVGAGI. V gave up 6 bases and J gave up 7 bases; unmatched junction bases: 3.

In its sample, this clonotype was seen a few times. This rearrangement joins TRBV5-5 to TRBJ2-7; D is perhaps TRBD1 (6 bases). The CDR3 length is 13 residues. Trimming pared 0 bases from V and 6 bases from J, leaving 10 bases between. In germline, CDR1 is SGHKS, CDR2 YYEKEE (reference sequence). Here the CDR3 reads CASSLVQGIEQYF. CDR3 sequence (DNA): TGTGCCAGCAGCTTGGTGCAGGGGATCGAGCAGTACTTC.